This T cell receptor beta chain was sequenced during a study of blood T cell repertoires in COVID-19 (dated by TCRdb to about 2020). Turning to the overall study: Collaborator samples came from the United States, Italy and Spain and covered acute and convalescent phases of COVID-19. The material from the prospective study consisted of cDNA or gDNA derived from T cells, B-cell-depleted T cells, or PBMCs. The dataset comprised deeply sampled blood TCRbeta repertoires from subjects exposed to, actively infected with, or recovered from COVID-19. The repertoires were released in a freely available public database intended as a resource for research on the immune response to SARS-CoV-2. The samples were drawn from the first 160 participants of the ongoing ImmuneRACE study and from over 950 subjects provided by 6 global collaborators. The sample metadata nearly always contained a de-identified subject ID, COVID-19 status, age in years and sex. Where available, HLA class I and class II types were obtained from metadata supplied by the sample provider rather than from assay-based typing.

Paper-wide results and their limitations: Clinical and demographic metadata were provided uncurated, with the amount varying by source and participant.

This clone qualifies as medium-sized (0.01 to 0.1%). Its antigen is still unknown. One base away there is no much larger clone; base qualities are not given. Collaborating institutions collected whole blood in K2EDTA tubes following their own protocols. For TCRbeta analysis, collaborators shipped samples in one of three forms: frozen whole blood, isolated PBMCs, or DNA extracted from either of those sample types. CDR1 is given as SGHRS and CDR2 as YFSETQ, both from the germline V gene. The cysteine opens and the phenylalanine closes a CDR3 of 15 amino acids. Solely the CDR3 DNA is kept, with 45 bases framed from the first base. The V end loses 0 bases and the J end loses 10 bases, and a stretch of 16 bases separates them. TCRbeta CDR3 regions were amplified from genomic DNA by means of the immunoSEQ Assay, a bias-controlled multiplex PCR. Per the original workflow: Within the assay, amplification of reference gene primers was used to estimate how many nucleated cells each sample contained. Sequence reads were collapsed and filtered to measure the absolute abundance of every unique TCRbeta CDR3 rearrangement. For each sample, productive Simpson clonality was calculated by taking the square root of Simpson's diversity index across productive rearrangements. Sourced from immuneACCESS, this table was stored by TCRdb with only in-frame sequences that have V and J called. A share of the clones is absent; for the studies checked, an unresolved V gene accounts for under half, and the remainder has no known explanation. The V and J calls and clone size are taken from that table; D and trimming were inferred from the DNA. This sample is represented by tens of thousands of clones; roughly 91% of them were singletons. About 8.8% of the sample is held by the ten biggest clonotypes.

Sequenced: peripheral blood. This TCR was recovered from a man in his fifties with active COVID-19. Recombination joined TRBV5-1 with TRBJ1-4, with the D gene too uncertain to name. The CDR3 in this case is CASSLAGVTAGKLFF. The DNA sequence is as follows: TGCGCCAGCAGCTTGGCCGGGGTAACAGCCGGAAAACTGTTTTTT.